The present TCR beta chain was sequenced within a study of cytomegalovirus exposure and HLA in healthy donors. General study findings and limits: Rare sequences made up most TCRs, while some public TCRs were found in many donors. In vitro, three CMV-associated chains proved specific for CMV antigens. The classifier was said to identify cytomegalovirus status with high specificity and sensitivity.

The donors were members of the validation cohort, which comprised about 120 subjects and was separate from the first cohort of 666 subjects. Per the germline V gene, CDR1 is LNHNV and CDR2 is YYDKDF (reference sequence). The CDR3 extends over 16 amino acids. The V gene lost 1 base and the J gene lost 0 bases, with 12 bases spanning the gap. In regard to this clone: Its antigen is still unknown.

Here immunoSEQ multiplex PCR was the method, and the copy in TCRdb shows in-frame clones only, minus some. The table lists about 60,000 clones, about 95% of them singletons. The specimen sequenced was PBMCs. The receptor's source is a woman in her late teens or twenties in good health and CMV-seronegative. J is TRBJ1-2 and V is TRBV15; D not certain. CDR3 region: CATSRARPGANYGYTF. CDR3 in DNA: TGTGCCACCAGCAGAGCCCGACCGGGAGCTAACTATGGCTACACCTTC.